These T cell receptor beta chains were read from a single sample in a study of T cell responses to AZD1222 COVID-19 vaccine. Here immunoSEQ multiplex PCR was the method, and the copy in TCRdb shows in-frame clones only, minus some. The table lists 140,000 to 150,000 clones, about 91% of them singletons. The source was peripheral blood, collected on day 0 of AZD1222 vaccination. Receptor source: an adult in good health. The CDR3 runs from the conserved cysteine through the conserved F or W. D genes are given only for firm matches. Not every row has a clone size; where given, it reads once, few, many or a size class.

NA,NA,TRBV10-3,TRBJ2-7,TGTGCCATCAGTAATCAAGGGCAGGCGGCATCCTACGAGCAGTACTTC,CAISNQGQAASYEQYF
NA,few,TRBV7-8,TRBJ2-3,TGTGCCAGCAGCCCTAACGCGGGGGCCACAGATACGCAGTATTTT,CASSPNAGATDTQYF
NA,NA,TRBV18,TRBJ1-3,TGTGCCAGCTCACCAATTATGGGTCAGGTCTCTGGAAACACCATATATTTT,CASSPIMGQVSGNTIYF
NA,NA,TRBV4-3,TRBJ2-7,TGCGCCAGCAGCCACAATCTGGGAGGATACGAGCAGTACTTC,CASSHNLGGYEQYF
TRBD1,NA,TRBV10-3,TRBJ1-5,TGTGCCGCAGGGGGTGGCAATCAGCCCCAGCATTTT,CAAGGGNQPQHF
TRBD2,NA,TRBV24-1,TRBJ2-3,TGTGCCACCAGTGATCGTACTAGCGGAAGCACAGATACGCAGTATTTT,CATSDRTSGSTDTQYF
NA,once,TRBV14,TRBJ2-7,TGTGCCAGCAGCCAAGATCTCGCAGGGTTCGGGTACGAGCAGTACTTC,CASSQDLAGFGYEQYF
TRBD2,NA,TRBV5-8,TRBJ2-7,TGTGCCAGCAGCTTGGCGGGGGGGGCCGAAGTCTACGAGCAGTACTTC,CASSLAGGAEVYEQYF
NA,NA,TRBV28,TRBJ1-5,TGTGCCAGCAGGACCGCGGCAAGCAATCAGCCCCAGCATTTT,CASRTAASNQPQHF
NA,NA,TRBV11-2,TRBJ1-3,TGTGCCAGCAGCTTAGGGGGCCTTTGGGGGGTCTCTGGAAACACCATATATTTT,CASSLGGLWGVSGNTIYF
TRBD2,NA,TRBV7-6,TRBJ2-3,TGTGCCAGCAGCTTTGTTAGCGGGGGGGCCTCGGATACGCAGTATTTT,CASSFVSGGASDTQYF
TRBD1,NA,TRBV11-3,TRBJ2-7,TGTGCCAGCAGCTTAGGGACGGCCGGGACAGATGGCGACGAGCAGTACTTC,CASSLGTAGTDGDEQYF
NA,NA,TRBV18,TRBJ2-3,TGTGCCAGCTCCACAGATACGCAGTATTTT,CASSTDTQYF
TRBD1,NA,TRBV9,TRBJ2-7,TGTGCCAGCAGCGAGGGCTTGCCGGGACAGGGTGTTTGCGAGCAGTACTTC,CASSEGLPGQGVCEQYF
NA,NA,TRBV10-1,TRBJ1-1,TGCGCCAGCAGTGAGTCAGGGACTCTCACTGAAGCTTTCTTT,CASSESGTLTEAFF
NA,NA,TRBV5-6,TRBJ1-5,TGTGCCAGCAGCTTGGGGACGGTCCATCAGCCCCAGCATTTT,CASSLGTVHQPQHF
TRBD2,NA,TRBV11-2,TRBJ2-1,TGTGCCAGCAGCCATAGCGGGAGGTCGATTAATGAGCAGTTCTTC,CASSHSGRSINEQFF
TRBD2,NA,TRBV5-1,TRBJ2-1,TGCGCCAGCAGCTTGGCTATGACTAGCGGGAGTCGGTATGAGCAGTTCTTC,CASSLAMTSGSRYEQFF
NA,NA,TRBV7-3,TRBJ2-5,TGTGCCAGCAGCTTAATCGGTTTCGGGGAGACCCAGTACTTC,CASSLIGFGETQYF
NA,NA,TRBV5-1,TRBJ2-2,TGCGCCAGCAGCCTTGACACGAACACCGGGGAGCTGTTTTTT,CASSLDTNTGELFF
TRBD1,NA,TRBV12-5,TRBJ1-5,TGTGCTAGTGGAACAGGGGTTGCAACGAATCAGCCCCAGCATTTT,CASGTGVATNQPQHF
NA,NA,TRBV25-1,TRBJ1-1,TGTGCCAGCAGTGCCCAGGGAACTGAAGCTTTCTTT,CASSAQGTEAFF
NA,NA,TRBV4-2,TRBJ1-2,TGTGCCAGCAGCCAATTCGTCACTAACTATGGCTACACCTTC,CASSQFVTNYGYTF
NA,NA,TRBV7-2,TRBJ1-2,TGTGCCAGCGGCTTGTATGAGCTATACTTC,CASGLYELYF
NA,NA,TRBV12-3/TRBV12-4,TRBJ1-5,TGTGCCAGCAGTTTAAGTGGGTCTCAGCCCCAGCATTTT,CASSLSGSQPQHF
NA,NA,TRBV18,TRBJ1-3,TGTGCCAGCTCACCACTAAACCCCGGCTCACCCTCTGGAAACACCATATATTTT,CASSPLNPGSPSGNTIYF
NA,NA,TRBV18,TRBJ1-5,TGTGCCAGCTCACCTGAGGCAGGGCTTCAGCCCCAGCATTTT,CASSPEAGLQPQHF
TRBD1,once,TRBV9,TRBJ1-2,TGTGCCAGCAGCGTAGGGGCAGGGGGAAACTATGGCTACACCTTC,CASSVGAGGNYGYTF
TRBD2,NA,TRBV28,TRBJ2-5,TGTGCCAGCAGTTTAGGGGCGGGACTAGCGGGAATGGGGACCCAGTACTTC,CASSLGAGLAGMGTQYF
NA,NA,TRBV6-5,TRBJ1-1,TGTGCCAGCAGCACGGGGGGTAGTCTTTCTGAAGCTTTCTTT,CASSTGGSLSEAFF
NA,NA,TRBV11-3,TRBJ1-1,TGTGCCAGCAGGCCCCAGGGGAACACTGAAGCTTTCTTT,CASRPQGNTEAFF
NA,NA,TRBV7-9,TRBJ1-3,TGTGCCAGCAGCTTGTCGAGGGGTGGCGGGAACACCATATATTTT,CASSLSRGGGNTIYF
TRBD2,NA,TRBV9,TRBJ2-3,TGTGCCAGCAGCGTACTAGCGGGGGCAGCAGATACGCAGTATTTT,CASSVLAGAADTQYF
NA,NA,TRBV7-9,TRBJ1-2,TGTGCCAGCTGTCGTACCCTTACCGACGGATTCTACTATGGCTACACCTTC,CASCRTLTDGFYYGYTF
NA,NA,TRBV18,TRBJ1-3,TGTGCCAGCTCCCCGGAGGGACCCCTGGGAAACACCATATATTTT,CASSPEGPLGNTIYF
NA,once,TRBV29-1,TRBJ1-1,TGCAGCGTTGGCAGGTTCGGGGTGTGGGCTTCTTTGGCTTTCTTT,CSVGRFGVWASLAFF
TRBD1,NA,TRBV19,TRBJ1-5,TGTGCCAGTAGTTCAACAGGGGATCAGCCCCAGCATTTT,CASSSTGDQPQHF
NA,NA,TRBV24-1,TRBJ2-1,TGTGCCACCAGTGAACAATCCAATTGGAATGAGCAGTTCTTC,CATSEQSNWNEQFF
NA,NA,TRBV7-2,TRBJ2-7,TGTGCCAGCAGCTTATTCACATCCTGGAACCCCTACGAGCAGTACTTC,CASSLFTSWNPYEQYF
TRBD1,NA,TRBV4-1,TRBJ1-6,TGCGCCAGCAGCCCAGGACAGGGCCCCTATAATTCACCCCTCCACTTT,CASSPGQGPYNSPLHF
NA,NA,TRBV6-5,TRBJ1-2,TGTGCCAGCAGTTACTCGAGGGGAGCGAACTATGGCTACACCTTC,CASSYSRGANYGYTF
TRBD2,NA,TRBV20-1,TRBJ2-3,TGCAGTGCTAGCGGGGGGGATACGCAGTATTTT,CSASGGDTQYF
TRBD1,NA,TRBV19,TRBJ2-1,TGTGCCAGTAGTCTAACAGGGGTTAGGGAGCAGTTCTTC,CASSLTGVREQFF
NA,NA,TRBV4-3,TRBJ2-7,TGCGCCAGCAGCCAAGGAGCCTTTTCCTACGAGCAGTACTTC,CASSQGAFSYEQYF
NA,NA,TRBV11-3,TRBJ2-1,TGTGCCAGCGGACCCCCCTCCGGGGGTTGGCAGTTCTTC,CASGPPSGGWQFF
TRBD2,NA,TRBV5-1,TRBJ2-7,TGCGCCAGCAGCGTCGGGCAGCGGGAGATTTACGAGCAGTACTTC,CASSVGQREIYEQYF
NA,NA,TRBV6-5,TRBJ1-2,TGTGCCAGCAGCTCCAGCGGATTTTATGGCTACACCTTC,CASSSSGFYGYTF